These 16 T cell receptor beta chains came from one sample sequenced in a study of OX40 agonist ivuxolimab in advanced cancers. Some clones are missing from TCRdb's copy, which holds only in-frame ones; the method was immunoSEQ multiplex PCR. The top ten clones hold 0.6% to 0.9% of a sample with just over 80,000 clones, around nine tenths of them seen once. Sequenced material: CD4+ or CD8+ T cells sorted from blood, taken in a trial of the OX40 agonist ivuxolimab. These receptors were obtained from an adult with an advanced solid tumor such as melanoma, head and neck, liver or kidney cancer.

This chain uses TRBV6-6 with TRBJ1-5, with D possibly TRBD1 on 5 matching bases. The CDR3 totals 13 residues. The germline V gene encodes CDR1 MNHNY and CDR2 SVGAGI (reference sequence). V was cut by 6 bases and J by 2 bases, with 8 bases left in between. The CDR3 loop is CASRQGGNQPQHF. The CDR3, as DNA: TGTGCCAGCAGGCAAGGGGGCAATCAGCCCCAGCATTTT.

The chain employs TRBV7-2 and TRBJ1-5; weak D call: TRBD1 (6 bases). Germline lookup yields CDR1 SGHTA and CDR2 FQGNSA. This CDR3 region has 17 residues. The V end was cut by 2 bases, the J end by 0 bases, with 14 bases between. CDR3 bases: TGTGCCAGCAGCTTAAGGGGCGGACAGAATAGCAATCAGCCCCAGCATTTT. Its translation: CASSLRGGQNSNQPQHF.

The chain is built from TRBV15 and TRBJ2-7; 9 bases fit TRBD2. Trimming cost V 0 bases and J 3 bases; bases outside gene matches: 12. CDR3 length equals 18 residues. Germline CDR1 and CDR2: LNHNV and YYDKDF (reference sequence). CDR3 region: CATSRDSGRGGRIYEQYF. CDR3 DNA: TGTGCCACCAGCAGAGATTCGGGGCGGGGGGGCCGTATCTACGAGCAGTACTTC.

This clone was observed once. The V call is TRBV2, the J call TRBJ2-3, with D unclear. The germline gives CDR1 SNHLY, CDR2 FYNNEI. V was shortened by 6 bases and J by 3 bases, with 13 bases between the two germline ends. The CDR3 is made up of 14 amino acids. The CDR3 DNA reads TGTGCCAGCAGCGCTCCGCTGGGGACAGATACGCAGTATTTT. Amino acids: CASSAPLGTDTQYF.

This chain links TRBV29-1 with TRBJ1-4, with D tentatively TRBD1 (6 bases). Trimming stripped 4 bases from V and 7 bases from J, with 13 bases between. Germline CDR1 reads SQVTM; CDR2 reads ANQGSEA. The CDR3 is 13 residues long. The CDR3 bases are TGCAGCGTTGGGGCAGGGGAGGGTGAAAAACTGTTTTTT. It specifies CSVGAGEGEKLFF.

The chain couples TRBV7-9 to TRBJ2-3; 8 bases align to TRBD2. This CDR3 comprises 16 residues. Trimming took 2 bases from V and 2 from J; bases not matched to a gene: 6. CDR1 SEHNR and CDR2 FQNEAQ come from the germline V gene (reference sequence). The chain's CDR3 is CASSLLLAGFTDTQYF. In DNA, the CDR3 is TGTGCCAGCAGCTTATTGCTAGCGGGTTTCACAGATACGCAGTATTTT.

The gene calls are TRBV5-1 and TRBJ1-1; D not certain. Germline V lookup: CDR1 SGHRS, CDR2 YFSETQ. There are 12 residues in the CDR3. V was trimmed by 0 bases and J by 11 bases, leaving 11 bases between them. Written as DNA, the CDR3 is TGCGCCAGCAGCTTGGTAGGTTCCGAGGCTTTCTTT. Translating it yields CASSLVGSEAFF.

V gene TRBV6-5 combines with J gene TRBJ1-1, with 7 bases lining up with TRBD1. This CDR3 region has 13 residues. V shed 6 bases and J 1 base; nucleotides not matched to a gene: 2. Germline-derived CDR1 and CDR2 are MNHEY and SVGAGI. CDR3 DNA: TGTGCCAGCAGCAGACAGGGGAACACTGAAGCTTTCTTT. It is translated as CASSRQGNTEAFF.

V gene TRBV5-1 combines with J gene TRBJ2-1; D gene ambiguous. Germline values: CDR1 SGHRS, CDR2 YFSETQ. V lost 0 bases to trimming and J lost 7 bases, with 8 bases between them. The CDR3 is 13 residues long. The CDR3 region has the DNA TGCGCCAGCAGCTTGGGCTACAGAAATGAGCAGTTCTTC. This translates into CASSLGYRNEQFF.

The chain combines TRBV7-3 with TRBJ1-1, with TRBD1 matching over 7 bases. The junction had 3 bases not matched to a gene; V was cut back by 5 bases and J by 3 bases. Germline V CDR1 and CDR2: SGHTA, FQGTGA. The CDR3 totals 13 residues. The CDR3 bases are TGTGCCAGCAGCACCGACAGGGACACTGAAGCTTTCTTT. Its translation: CASSTDRDTEAFF.

The CDR3 region has the DNA TGCGCCAGCAGCTTGGTAGTGGATGAGCAGTTCTTC. It translates to CASSLVVDEQFF. V usage is TRBV5-1 and J usage is TRBJ2-1; D unclear. Germline V gives CDR1 SGHRS, CDR2 YFSETQ. CDR3 size: 12 residues. V was cut by 0 bases and J by 8 bases, with 6 bases left in between. Full variable domain (missing parts from reference TRBV5-1 and TRBJ2-1): KAGVTQTPRYLIKTRGQQVTLSCSPISGHRSVSWYQQTPGQGLQFLFEYFSETQRNKGNFPGRFSGRQFSNSRSEMNVSTLELGDSALYLCASSLVVDEQFFGPGTRLTVL.

The V gene is TRBV6-1, the J gene TRBJ1-1, with 10 bases aligning to TRBD1. CDR1 is MNHNS, CDR2 SASEGT, per germline. Trimming at V came to 2 bases and at J to 1 base, leaving 4 bases not matched to a gene. This CDR3 spans 16 amino acids. The chain's CDR3 is CASSEWDRGGNTEAFF. In DNA form, the CDR3 reads TGTGCCAGCAGTGAATGGGACAGGGGCGGGAACACTGAAGCTTTCTTT.

V usage is TRBV19 and J usage is TRBJ1-2; unclear D gene. V was shortened by 2 bases and J by 5 bases, with 12 bases between the two germline ends. The CDR3 totals 14 residues. Germline CDR1 reads LNHDA; CDR2 reads SQIVND (reference sequence). In DNA, the CDR3 is TGTGCCAGTAGTATAAGTACAGATGCGTATGGCTACACCTTC. Protein: CASSISTDAYGYTF.

This chain uses TRBV6-5 with TRBJ1-1; no definite D call. This CDR3 region has 11 residues. Trimming took off 7 bases at V and 3 bases at J, with 6 bases between the two ends. Germline V gene lookup returns CDR1 MNHEY and CDR2 SVGAGI. CDR3 DNA: TGTGCCAGCACCCGGGACACTGAAGCTTTCTTT. Translation gives CASTRDTEAFF.

V usage is TRBV7-8 and J usage is TRBJ1-2; 7 bases fit TRBD1. There are 15 residues in the CDR3. Germline V gives CDR1 SGHVS, CDR2 FQNEAQ. Unmatched junction bases numbered 12, after V lost 3 bases and J lost 8 bases. The CDR3, as DNA: TGTGCCAGCAGCTTCGACAGGGCCAAGACTCTGGGCTACACCTTC. Protein: CASSFDRAKTLGYTF.

This sequence joins TRBV5-8 and TRBJ2-1; D is perhaps TRBD2 (5 bases). Trimming shortened V by 4 bases and J by 6 bases, and 20 bases separated the two germline ends. This CDR3 region has 16 residues. The germline gives CDR1 SGHTS, CDR2 YDEGEE. The CDR3 DNA sequence: TGTGCCAGCAGCACCGTCGGGATAACTAGGGTCAATGAGCAGTTCTTC. Translation gives CASSTVGITRVNEQFF. Full variable domain (rest looked up from reference TRBV5-8 and TRBJ2-1): EAGVTQSPTHLIKTRGQQATLRCSPISGHTSVYWYQQALGLGLQFLLWYDEGEERNRGNFPPRFSGRQFPNYSSELNVNALELEDSALYLCASSTVGITRVNEQFFGPGTRLTVL.